These T cell receptor beta chains were read from a single sample in a study of blood T cell repertoires in COVID-19. Assay: immunoSEQ multiplex PCR; the TCRdb copy retains only in-frame clones and omits some. The repertoire holds 150,000 to 200,000 clones, with around 90% as singletons. Sequences were obtained from peripheral blood. These receptors came from a human donor in a cohort sampled during active COVID-19. The CDR3 runs from the conserved cysteine through the conserved F or W.

>TRBJ2-1|14|TRBV30
CAWRTLAENNEQFF
>TRBJ1-1|19|TRBV5-1
CASSFSRPGTGGFDTEAFF
>TRBJ1-2|15|TRBV24-1
CATSHPGTGGDGYTF
>TRBJ2-7|16|TRBV5-1
CASSLESGGGFYEQYF
>TRBJ2-7|15|TRBV19
CASSVLAGGWYEQYF
>TRBJ1-5|15|TRBV5-5
CASSLAFPGDQPQHF
>TRBJ1-5|16|TRBV24-1
CATSDNGQGVDQPQHF
>TRBJ2-3|15|TRBV4-2
CASSQSLAGADTQYF
>TRBJ2-5|15|TRBV7-2
CASDNRGRLGETQYF
>TRBJ1-1|16|TRBV6-2/TRBV6-3
CASSYPLRGLNTEAFF
>TRBJ1-1|19|TRBV10-3
CAISGARTGEWTPNTEAFF
>TRBJ1-3|15|TRBV15
CATSQTGVGGNTIYF
>TRBJ2-1|16|TRBV7-9
CASSPGVAGGDNEQFF
>TRBJ2-7|14|TRBV11-3
CASSLDSSRGEQYF
>TRBJ2-7|16|TRBV7-2
CASSLSSGRVPYEQYF
>TRBJ2-5|15|TRBV5-4
CASSLTGGPQETQYF
>TRBJ2-3|14|TRBV27
CASRWRAGTDTQYF
>TRBJ1-3|15|TRBV18
CASSPSRGPGNTIYF
>TRBJ2-1|16|TRBV7-9
CASSSASGSSYNEQFF
>TRBJ2-4|16|TRBV4-3
CASSQDGTDSKNIQYF
>TRBJ1-3|16|TRBV9
CASSVDMGSGGNTIYF
>TRBJ2-7|16|TRBV5-1
CASQMTSGFYSYEQYF
>TRBJ1-5|14|TRBV9
CASSSGTGNQPQHF
>TRBJ1-2|15|TRBV7-9
CASSLDQGRGWGYTF
>TRBJ2-7|14|TRBV7-2
CASSLGTRPWEQYF
>TRBJ1-5|18|TRBV6-1
CASSVPEPGIRSNQPQHF
>TRBJ1-1|15|TRBV7-2
CASSPDRAIRTEAFF
>TRBJ2-6|17|TRBV4-3
CASSQDDSRSGANVLTF
>TRBJ1-1|15|TRBV19
CASASDRGMNTEAFF
>TRBJ1-6|15|TRBV30
CAWSAGAGRNSPLHF
>TRBJ2-3|11|TRBV11-2
CASSLERVKYF
>TRBJ2-3|15|TRBV27
CASSLVAGVVDTQYF
>TRBJ1-1|13|TRBV6-5
CASSYPGGTEAFF
>TRBJ2-7|14|TRBV2
CASRIRQGAIEQYF
>TRBJ2-3|15|TRBV2
CAVIRVQNTQDTQYF
>TRBJ1-2|16|TRBV15
CATSRGDRVGLYGYTF
>TRBJ1-1|15|TRBV9
CASSVVGRENTEAFF
>TRBJ1-3|10|TRBV30
CAWARNTIYF
>TRBJ2-5|17|TRBV25-1
CASSDSRTSGGRETQYF
>TRBJ1-5|16|TRBV7-2
CASSLVGGLGDQPQHF
>TRBJ1-2|13|TRBV2
CASSGGGTYGYTF
>TRBJ1-3|16|TRBV6-1
CASSEGTGTGGNTIYF
>TRBJ2-7|14|TRBV19
CASNSQGPLYEQYF
>TRBJ2-7|14|TRBV6-2/TRBV6-3
CASSMGQGVHEQYF
>TRBJ1-1|12|TRBV11-2
CASAPDYAEAFF
>TRBJ2-7|16|TRBV12-5
CASGLPIRDYPDEQYF
>TRBJ1-2|11|TRBV6-5
CASRRQGGYTF
>TRBJ1-2|14|TRBV4-3
CASSQEGTSYGYTF
>TRBJ1-2|13|TRBV28
CASVGGKGYGYTF
>TRBJ1-1|14|TRBV3-1/TRBV3-2
CASSPTGQGTEAFF
>TRBJ2-2|13|TRBV7-9
CASSSRGFRELFF
>TRBJ2-3|14|TRBV6-2/TRBV6-3
CASSRHSSGDTQYF
>TRBJ2-7|13|TRBV19
CASSLRQGYEQYF